This T cell receptor beta chain was obtained from a study of blood T cell repertoires in COVID-19. Study in general: Material from acute and convalescent COVID-19 was sourced from the United States, Italy and Spain. PBMCs, B-cell-depleted T cells, or T cells were the source of the cDNA or gDNA that made up the material.

This clone has a single count. V lost 5 bases and J lost 6; bases outside the gene matches: 5. Germline loops: CDR1 LNHDA, CDR2 SQIVND (reference sequence). This CDR3 has 14 residues. Study processing details: Estimation of nucleated cell counts was performed using reference gene primer amplification. Only in-frame clones appear in the TCRdb table, and some are missing; sequencing was by immunoSEQ multiplex PCR. Clone size and V and J calls were adopted from that table, with D and trimming inferred from the DNA. This table holds tens of thousands of clones, 88% found once. The sequenced sample was peripheral blood. This chain joins TRBV19 and TRBJ2-1; 9 bases fit TRBD2. The origin of this receptor is a man aged 50 to 59 with active COVID-19. The CDR3 sequence is CASSGFSGSNEQFF. CDR3 in DNA: TGTGCCAGTAGTGGATTTAGCGGGAGCAATGAGCAGTTCTTC. Combining the CDR3 with reference TRBV19 and TRBJ2-1 gives the whole variable domain DGGITQSPKYLFRKEGQNVTLSCEQNLNHDAMYWYRQDPGQGLRLIYYSQIVNDFQKGDIAEGYSVSREKKESFPLTVTSAQKNPTAFYLCASSGFSGSNEQFFGPGTRLTVL.